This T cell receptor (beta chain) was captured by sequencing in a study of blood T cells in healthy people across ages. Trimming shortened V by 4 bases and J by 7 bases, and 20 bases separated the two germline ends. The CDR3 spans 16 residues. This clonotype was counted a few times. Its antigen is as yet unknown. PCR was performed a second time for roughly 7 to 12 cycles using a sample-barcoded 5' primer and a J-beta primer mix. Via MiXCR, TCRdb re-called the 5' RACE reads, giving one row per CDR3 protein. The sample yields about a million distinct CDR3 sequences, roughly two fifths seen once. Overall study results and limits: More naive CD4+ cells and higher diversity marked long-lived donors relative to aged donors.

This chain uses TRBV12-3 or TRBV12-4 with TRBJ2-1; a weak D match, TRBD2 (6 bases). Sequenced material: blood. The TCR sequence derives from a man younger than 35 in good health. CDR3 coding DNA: TGTGCCAGCAGTTCTCCCGGGGGTGGGGTGGGGAATGAGCAGTTCTTC. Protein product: CASSSPGGGVGNEQFF.